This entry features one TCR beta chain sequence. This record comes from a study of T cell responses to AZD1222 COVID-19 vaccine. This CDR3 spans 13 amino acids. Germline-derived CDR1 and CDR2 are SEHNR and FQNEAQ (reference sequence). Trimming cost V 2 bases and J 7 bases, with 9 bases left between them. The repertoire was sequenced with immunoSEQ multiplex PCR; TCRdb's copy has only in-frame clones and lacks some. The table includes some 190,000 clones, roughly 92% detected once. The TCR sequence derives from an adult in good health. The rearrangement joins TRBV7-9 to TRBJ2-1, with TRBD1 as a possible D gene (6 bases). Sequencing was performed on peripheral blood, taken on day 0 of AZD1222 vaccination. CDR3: CASSLLRGNEQFF. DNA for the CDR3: TGTGCCAGCAGCTTACTCAGGGGAAATGAGCAGTTCTTC.